Sequencing of this T cell receptor (beta chain) was carried out in a study of beta chain features in type 1 diabetes. Sort purity for all populations was recorded as exceeding 98%. The CDR3 runs 13 residues. Germline V CDR1 and CDR2: KGHSH, LQKENI. J lost 2 bases, V lost 6 bases, and 4 bases had no gene match. Sequenced material consisted of expressed TCRB transcripts (all of the isolated RNA was reverse transcribed). The data were produced by immunoSEQ multiplex PCR, yet TCRdb's version contains in-frame clones alone and is incomplete. The table lists 130,000 to 150,000 clones, 9.2% of them singletons.

The receptor comes from a man aged 18 to 29 in good health. Sequencing was carried out using central memory CD4+ T cells from blood. This rearrangement joins TRBV18 to TRBJ2-7, with 7 bases identical to TRBD1. The chain's CDR3 is CASSRDRTYEQYF. The CDR3 DNA reads TGTGCCAGCTCTCGGGACAGAACCTACGAGCAGTACTTC.